A single sample gave rise to the 32 T cell receptor beta chains below, sequenced in a study of breast tumors, draining lymph nodes, adjacent tissues. MiXCR, applied by TCRdb to the multiplex PCR reads, yields one record per CDR3 protein. The sample records approximately 180,000 distinct CDR3 sequences, about 34% being singletons. Breast cancer patients provided tissue from their axillary draining lymph nodes. Sequenced sample: axillary lymph node tissue. Every receptor here comes from a female donor with breast cancer. Some clones in this sample may be carry-over from other donors' samples.

The chain links TRBV20-1 to TRBJ2-6, with a tentative D call TRBD1 (6 bases). Germline V gives CDR1 DFQATT, CDR2 SNEGSKA (reference sequence). The CDR3 is 18 amino acids. V was cut by 0 bases and J by 6 bases, with 21 bases left in between. The CDR3 here is CSARDRVRGSSEANVLTF. CDR3 DNA: TGCAGTGCTAGAGATCGAGTCAGGGGTTCCTCCGAGGCCAACGTCCTGACTTTC.

In this sample, this clonotype turned up many times. J is TRBJ1-1 and V is TRBV29-1; possibly TRBD1 for D (5 bases). The germline V gene encodes CDR1 SQVTM and CDR2 ANQGSEA. The CDR3 covers 13 residues. V dropped 4 bases and J dropped 4 bases, with 13 bases sitting between them. This CDR3 reads CSVATSGGTEAFF. CDR3 DNA: TGCAGCGTTGCCACCAGTGGGGGCACTGAAGCTTTCTTT.

Ten or more counts support this clonotype. The conserved phenylalanine or tryptophan is not found at the CDR3 terminus, so this likely reflects a read error. This sequence joins TRBV4-3 and TRBJ2-7; D could derive from TRBD1 or TRBD2 (5 bases each). Germline V gene data show CDR1 as LGHNA and CDR2 as YSLEER. This CDR3 is 15 amino acids long. Trimming removed 4 bases at V and 7 bases at J, with 20 bases between. The CDR3, as DNA: TGCGCCAGCAGCCGGATCGGGACCCCCTTAGGAGAGCAGTACCTC. Its translation: CASSRIGTPLGEQYL.

This clonotype appeared many times. The chain uses TRBV3-1 and TRBJ2-5, with D possibly being TRBD1 or TRBD2 (5 bases each). Trimming pared 6 bases from V and 3 bases from J, leaving 11 bases between. CDR3 length: 13 residues. Looked up from germline, CDR1 is LGHDT and CDR2 is YNNKEL (reference sequence). Written as DNA, the CDR3 is TGTGCCAGCAGGAGGGGATCTGAAGAGACCCAGTACTTC. Its protein product is CASRRGSEETQYF.

This clonotype turned up a few times. The chain uses TRBV9 and TRBJ2-3, with 10 bases identical to TRBD2. Per germline, CDR1 SGDLS and CDR2 YYNGEE. This CDR3 is built from 14 residues. Trimming took 5 bases from V and 2 from J; bases not matched to a gene: 2. The DNA of the CDR3 is TGTGCCAGCAGTAGCGGGAGGTTCACAGATACGCAGTATTTT. This gives the protein CASSSGRFTDTQYF. The variable domain in full, completed from reference TRBV9 and TRBJ2-3, reads DSGVTQTPKHLITATGQRVTLRCSPRSGDLSVYWYQQSLDQGLQFLIQYYNGEERAKGNILERFSAQQFPDLHSELNLSSLELGDSALYFCASSSGRFTDTQYFGPGTRLTVL.

This clonotype was seen a handful of times. The V call is TRBV3-1, the J call TRBJ1-2, with 7 nucleotides matching TRBD1. The CDR3 is made up of 15 amino acids. V dropped 3 bases and J dropped 0; count of bases not matched to a gene: 4. From germline, CDR1 is LGHDT and CDR2 YNNKEL (reference sequence). For the CDR3, the DNA is TGTGCCAGCAGCCACGGGACAGCATCTAACTATGGCTACACCTTC. This codes for CASSHGTASNYGYTF.

The V call is TRBV10-3, the J call TRBJ2-2; 8 nucleotides align to TRBD1. CDR1 and CDR2 (germline): ENHRY, SYGVKD. CDR3 length: 15 residues. Unmatched junction bases numbered 5, after V lost 3 bases and J lost 5 bases. CDR3 loop: CAISDPGQGTGELFF. CDR3 DNA: TGTGCCATCAGTGACCCCGGACAGGGAACCGGGGAGCTGTTTTTT.

Regarding this clonotype: A much larger clonotype is one base distant, so this may be a read error. The chain is built from TRBV7-8 and TRBJ1-1; D not certain. Per germline, CDR1 SGHVS and CDR2 FQNEAQ. This CDR3 contains 13 residues. Trimming took off 1 base at V and 10 bases at J, with 13 bases between the two ends. CDR3 in DNA: TGTGCCAGCAGCTTAGACGTGGCAGTGGGAGCTTTCTTT. Translation gives CASSLDVAVGAFF.

The chain employs TRBV19 and TRBJ1-6, with 9 bases that match TRBD1. The CDR3 has 14 residues. With 4 bases clipped from V and 10 bases from J, the junction kept 5 bases outside the gene matches. The germline V gene has CDR1 LNHDA and CDR2 SQIVND (reference sequence). For the CDR3, the DNA is TGTGCCAGTAGTACTGGGACAGGGCCCTCACCCCTCCACTTT. Translated: CASSTGTGPSPLHF.

Concerning this clonotype itself: A much larger clone differs by one base, so this may be a read error. The rearrangement uses TRBV3-1 and TRBJ2-5, with TRBD2 matching over 8 bases. CDR3 length: 16 residues. Germline CDR1 is LGHDT and CDR2 is YNNKEL (reference sequence). DNA for the CDR3: TGTGTCAGCAGGCGGGGGGATATAATGGTTAGGGAGACCCAGTACTTC. Its translation is CVSRRGDIMVRETQYF.

Regarding this clonotype: Given a much more abundant clone one base away, this may be a read error. V gene TRBV3-1 combines with J gene TRBJ2-7; D is undetermined. This CDR3 spans 13 amino acids. Germline assignment: CDR1 LGHDT and CDR2 YNNKEL (reference sequence). The CDR3 nucleotides are TGTCCCAGCAGCCACGGCACCACCTACGAGCAGTACTTC. As protein: CPSSHGTTYEQYF.

About this clonotype itself: This clone may be a read error of a much larger clone one base away. The V call is TRBV27, the J call TRBJ2-7; maybe TRBD1 (6 bases). The CDR3 is 15 amino acids. The germline CDR1 and CDR2 sequences are MNHEY and SMNVEV (reference sequence). The CDR3, as DNA: TGTGCCATCAGTTATAGACAGGATCAGGCCTACGAGCAGTACTTC. Residues: CAISYRQDQAYEQYF.

This clonotype was seen at least ten times. The chain couples TRBV20-1 to TRBJ2-5, with D possibly called TRBD1 or TRBD2 (6 bases each). The CDR3 spans 14 residues. Per the germline V gene, CDR1 is DFQATT and CDR2 is SNEGSKA (reference sequence). V lost 4 bases to trimming and J lost 4 bases, with 16 bases between them. The CDR3, as DNA: TGCAGTGCTATTCGGACGGGGGCGCGAGAGACCCAGTACTTC. Residues: CSAIRTGARETQYF.

This clonotype was seen repeatedly, ten times or more. V usage is TRBV12-3 or TRBV12-4 and J usage is TRBJ2-3; tentatively, D is TRBD1 or TRBD2 (5 bases each). V dropped 3 bases and J dropped 6 bases, with 7 bases sitting between them. The CDR3 is 12 amino acids. DNA for the CDR3: TGTGCCAGCAGTTTGTGGGGGGATACGCAGTATTTT. It encodes CASSLWGDTQYF.

This clonotype has a count of ten or more. The chain recombines TRBV11-2 with TRBJ2-1; 7 bases match TRBD1. Germline CDR1 is SGHAT and CDR2 is FQNNGV. With V trimmed by 4 bases and J by 5 bases, 8 bases remained unmatched. This CDR3 spans 15 amino acids. This CDR3 reads CASSSLTGFNNEQFF. The CDR3 nucleotides are TGTGCCAGCAGCTCGTTGACAGGGTTTAACAATGAGCAGTTCTTC.

This clonotype was counted many times. A clone one base away is much larger, so this may be a read error. The CDR3 sequence is CASSVEGGPNSPPHF. The CDR3 DNA reads as TGTGCCAGCAGCGTAGAAGGGGGACCAAATTCACCCCCCCACTTT. J is TRBJ1-6 and V is TRBV9; perhaps TRBD1 as D (6 bases). CDR3 length: 15 residues. CDR1 and CDR2 (germline): SGDLS, YYNGEE.

As concerns this clonotype: Being one base from a much bigger clone, this may be a read error. The rearrangement joins TRBV5-6 to TRBJ2-1; weak D call: TRBD1 (6 bases). The CDR3 length is 13 residues. The V end was cut by 5 bases, the J end by 5 bases, with 11 bases between. The V gene's germline CDR1 is SGHDT and CDR2 YYEEEE. The CDR3 nucleotides are TGTGCCAGCAGTCAGGGGAGCGACAATGAGCAGTTCTTC. It is translated as CASSQGSDNEQFF.

This clonotype was observed many times. The chain couples TRBV30 to TRBJ1-2; 7 bases map to TRBD1. Per germline, CDR1 GTSNPN and CDR2 SVGIG (reference sequence). V gave up 4 bases and J gave up 2 bases; unmatched junction bases: 4. The length of the CDR3 is 13 residues. The CDR3, as DNA: TGTGCCTGGACCCAGGGGGGAAACTATGGCTACACCTTC. It is translated as CAWTQGGNYGYTF.

This clonotype has just a few counts. Just one base apart from a much larger clone, this may be a read error. The chain joins TRBV20-1 to TRBJ2-1, with TRBD2 matching 10 bases. CDR3 length equals 16 residues. Germline loops: CDR1 DFQATT, CDR2 SNEGSKA (reference sequence). The trim removed 1 base at V and 5 bases at J, leaving 8 bases unmatched. The CDR3, as DNA: TGCAGTGCTAGAGTCTCTCTAGCGGGAGCGCACAATGAGCAGTTCTTC. It translates to CSARVSLAGAHNEQFF.

This clonotype came up many times. The chain links TRBV7-6 to TRBJ2-1; TRBD2 matches at 8 bases. The CDR3 runs to 14 residues. Germline CDR1 SGHVS, CDR2 FNYEAQ. The V segment lost 5 bases and the J segment 4 bases; nucleotides outside the gene matches: 4. DNA for the CDR3: TGTGCCAGCAGCGCGGGACTAGGGTACAATGAGCAGTTCTTC. This codes for CASSAGLGYNEQFF.

This clonotype has a count of ten or more. The V gene is TRBV19, the J gene TRBJ1-4, with 8 bases matching TRBD1. Trimming removed 7 bases from V and 4 bases from J; junction bases left unmatched: 8. Germline V gene lookup returns CDR1 LNHDA and CDR2 SQIVND (reference sequence). The CDR3 spans 15 residues. The CDR3 sequence is CASNPPGQVNEKLFF. Written as DNA, the CDR3 is TGTGCCAGTAACCCCCCGGGACAGGTTAATGAAAAACTGTTTTTT.

This clonotype was observed many times. This sequence joins TRBV28 and TRBJ1-2; D call uncertain. The germline V gene has CDR1 MDHEN and CDR2 SYDVKM. The V end lost 7 bases, the J end lost 0 bases, and 12 bases lay between the germline ends. The CDR3 runs 14 residues. The CDR3 sequence is CASTPGPANYGYTF. CDR3 coding DNA: TGTGCCAGCACCCCCGGGCCGGCTAACTATGGCTACACCTTC.

There are many counts of this clonotype. V gene TRBV15 combines with J gene TRBJ1-2, with D uncertain. CDR3 length: 13 amino acids. V was clipped by 2 bases and J by 2 bases, with 6 bases between them. Germline V gene sequence: CDR1 LNHNV, CDR2 YYDKDF (reference sequence). CDR3 amino acids: CATSRRLNYGYTF. CDR3 in DNA: TGTGCCACCAGCAGACGGTTAAACTATGGCTACACCTTC.

This clonotype was seen repeatedly, ten times or more. The J gene is TRBJ2-5, the V gene TRBV30; 10 bases match TRBD2. This CDR3 comprises 17 residues. Germline V gives CDR1 GTSNPN, CDR2 SVGIG (reference sequence). With V trimmed by 0 bases and J by 5 bases, 12 bases remained unmatched. CDR3 sequence reads: CAWSVRSAGGLTETQYF. In DNA, the CDR3 is TGTGCCTGGAGTGTACGGTCAGCGGGGGGGCTTACCGAGACCCAGTACTTC.

This clonotype has ten or more counts. The chain recombines TRBV5-1 with TRBJ2-5; 10 bases line up with TRBD2. The CDR3 is made up of 15 amino acids. Germline CDR1 is SGHRS and CDR2 is YFSETQ. The V segment lost 1 base and the J segment 4 bases; nucleotides outside the gene matches: 4. The DNA for the CDR3 is TGCGCCAGCAGCTTGTCACCTAGCGGGAGAGAGACCCAGTACTTC. The encoded protein is CASSLSPSGRETQYF.

This clonotype was seen ten or more times. A much larger clone lies a single base off, so this may be a read error. The chain links TRBV20-1 to TRBJ1-2, with TRBD1 matching 7 bases. V was clipped by 3 bases and J by 4 bases; unmatched bases: 11. CDR1 DFQATT and CDR2 SNEGSKA come from the germline V gene (reference sequence). CDR3 length equals 15 residues. For the CDR3, the DNA is TGCAGTGCTAGGACAGGGTCGTACAGTACCTATGGCTACACCTTC. It yields the protein CSARTGSYSTYGYTF.

Remarks on this clonotype: Here the CDR3 omits its conserved ending phenylalanine or tryptophan, so a read error is the likely source. The gene calls are TRBV29-1 and TRBJ1-5; D possibly corresponds to TRBD1 (5 bases). The germline gives CDR1 SQVTM, CDR2 ANQGSEA. The CDR3 covers 13 residues. CDR3 sequence: CGVLAGSNQPQHS. The CDR3, as DNA: TGCGGCGTTCTGGCAGGGAGCAATCAGCCCCAGCATTCT.

This clonotype was seen many times. The chain employs TRBV18 and TRBJ2-1; possibly TRBD1 for D (6 bases). V lost 4 bases, J lost 2 bases, and 12 bases lay in between. The germline V gene has CDR1 KGHSH and CDR2 LQKENI. The CDR3 contains 15 residues. The chain's CDR3 is CASSRRQEAYNEQFF. Here the CDR3 DNA reads TGTGCCAGCTCACGCCGACAGGAGGCCTACAATGAGCAGTTCTTC.

This clonotype was detected many times. The rearrangement uses TRBV15 and TRBJ2-2, with D perhaps given as TRBD1 or TRBD2 (5 bases each). The V end lost 5 bases, the J end lost 6 bases, and 16 bases lay between the germline ends. Germline CDR1 LNHNV, CDR2 YYDKDF (reference sequence). The CDR3 totals 15 residues. As DNA, the CDR3 is TGTGCCACCAGCCTATGGACGAGGGGCCCCGGGGAGCTGTTTTTT. Its translation: CATSLWTRGPGELFF. The full variable domain, rest sourced from reference TRBV15 and TRBJ2-2, is DAMVIQNPRYQVTQFGKPVTLSCSQTLNHNVMYWYQQKSSQAPKLLFHYYDKDFNNEADTPDNFQSRRPNTSFCFLDIRSPGLGDTAMYLCATSLWTRGPGELFFGEGSRLTVL.

This clonotype has a count of ten or more. The chain is built from TRBV15 and TRBJ2-1; D is unresolved. Between the trimmed V and J ends, which lost 2 bases and 6 bases, there was a span of 8 bases. CDR3 length equals 13 residues. The germline V gene has CDR1 LNHNV and CDR2 YYDKDF (reference sequence). The CDR3 sequence: CATSRLQFNEQFF. The CDR3 DNA reads as TGTGCCACCAGCAGACTCCAGTTCAATGAGCAGTTCTTC.

To note about this clonotype: One base away lies a much larger clone, so this may be a sequencing read error. J is TRBJ2-4 and V is TRBV2; D possibly uses TRBD1 or TRBD2 (5 bases each). There are 15 residues in the CDR3. CDR1 and CDR2 (germline): SNHLY, FYNNEI. The CDR3 sequence: CASSNDPGPENVQYF. The CDR3 DNA follows: TGTGCCAGCAGCAACGACCCGGGACCAGAAAACGTTCAGTACTTC. The variable domain in full, with the rest retrieved from reference TRBV2 and TRBJ2-4, is EPEVTQTPSHQVTQMGQEVILRCVPISNHLYFYWYRQILGQKVEFLVSFYNNEISEKSEIFDDQFSVERPDGSNFTLKIRSTKLEDSAMYFCASSNDPGPENVQYFGAGTRLSVL.

This clonotype has just a few counts. The chain has TRBV28 and TRBJ2-7; 8 bases align to TRBD2. V was pared by 2 bases and J by 2 bases, with 11 bases of the junction left unmatched. Germline V lookup: CDR1 MDHEN, CDR2 SYDVKM. The CDR3 is made up of 17 amino acids. This CDR3 is CASSLVFLAGGAYEQYF. The CDR3 nucleotides read TGTGCCAGCAGTTTAGTGTTTCTGGCGGGGGGTGCCTACGAGCAGTACTTC.